This TCR beta chain was obtained from a study of control samples from healthy donors and cancer patients. V lost 1 base, J lost 8 bases, and 9 bases lay in between. The CDR3 covers 13 residues. Germline V CDR1 and CDR2: MGHRA, YSYEKL. The data were produced by immunoSEQ multiplex PCR, yet TCRdb's version contains in-frame clones alone and is incomplete. The sample lists under 150,000 clones; roughly 89% were seen once. The TCR was taken from a man aged 45-65 years with head and neck cancer. The chain joins TRBV4-1 to TRBJ2-1; a possible D gene is TRBD2 (5 bases). Sequencing was done on a sample of PBMCs. The CDR3 region is CASSQGLAYEQFF. CDR3 bases: TGCGCCAGCAGCCAAGGGCTAGCCTATGAGCAGTTCTTC.